Following are 13 T cell receptor beta chains from one sample sequenced in a study of blood T cells in healthy people across ages. It was with a sample-barcoded 5' primer and a J-beta primer mix that a second PCR of roughly 6 to 11 cycles was run. TCRdb re-derived calls from the 5' RACE reads in MiXCR, one entry per CDR3 protein. This table has about 680,000 distinct CDR3 sequences, 49% appearing once. The sample consisted of blood. The receptor set was obtained from a woman aged 55 to 70 in good health.

Concerning this clonotype itself: At one boundary the junction diverges from the germline segment, which might be a read error. The chain links TRBV20-1 to TRBJ2-1; the D gene is possibly TRBD1 (5 bases). The V gene's germline CDR1 is DFQATT and CDR2 SNEGSKA (reference sequence). CDR3 size: 14 residues. CDR3 in amino acids: CSARKPQVNNERFF. Here the CDR3 DNA reads TGCAGTGCTAGAAAGCCACAGGTGAACAATGAGCGGTTCTTC.

V usage is TRBV6-1 and J usage is TRBJ2-7, with TRBD2 matching over 9 bases. This CDR3 contains 18 residues. The V gene end was trimmed by 5 bases and the J gene end by 3 bases; junction bases not matched to a gene: 17. Germline V gene lookup returns CDR1 MNHNS and CDR2 SASEGT. The DNA of the CDR3 is TGTGCCAGCAGTCGACAGAGGACCTCTAGCGGGACCTTCTACGAGCAGTACTTC. It is translated as CASSRQRTSSGTFYEQYF.

The CDR3 region has the DNA TGTGCCAGCAATATTTGGGGAACAGGGAATGAGCAGTTCTTC. It encodes CASNIWGTGNEQFF. This chain connects TRBV27 to TRBJ2-1; weak D call: TRBD1 (6 bases). Germline values: CDR1 MNHEY, CDR2 SMNVEV (reference sequence). The length of the CDR3 is 14 residues. Between the trimmed V and J ends, which lost 7 bases and 7 bases, there was a span of 17 bases.

The chain couples TRBV20-1 to TRBJ2-1; no clear D. Germline V lookup: CDR1 DFQATT, CDR2 SNEGSKA (reference sequence). There are 11 residues in the CDR3. The CDR3 region is CNVPFYNEQFF. CDR3 nucleotide sequence: TGCAACGTCCCTTTTTACAATGAGCAGTTCTTC.

This chain connects TRBV18 to TRBJ2-7; a possible D gene is TRBD2 (5 bases). The V gene's germline CDR1 is KGHSH and CDR2 LQKENI. V was cut by 4 bases and J by 4 bases, with 14 bases left in between. The CDR3 contains 14 residues. The CDR3 coding sequence is TGTGCCAGCTCACGGGTGGGAGTGGTGTACGAGCAGTACTTC. Translation: CASSRVGVVYEQYF.

This clonotype was found a few times. The chain employs TRBV10-3 and TRBJ1-2; D is undetermined. V gave up 3 bases and J gave up 8 bases, with 10 bases separating them. The CDR3 has 12 residues. The V gene's germline CDR1 is ENHRY and CDR2 SYGVKD. The CDR3 coding sequence is TGTGCCATCAGTGAATCGGGAGAGGGCTACACCTTC. Its translation is CAISESGEGYTF.

This chain uses TRBV9 with TRBJ2-5; D might be TRBD2 (6 bases). Germline CDR1 SGDLS, CDR2 YYNGEE. The CDR3 is 17 amino acids. The V end lost 7 bases, the J end lost 5 bases, and 27 bases lay between the germline ends. CDR3 nucleotide sequence: TGTGCCAGCGGCGCCGGCGCACTAGCTGGGGTTGTGGAGACCCAGTACTTC. It translates to CASGAGALAGVVETQYF.

Comment on this clonotype: The germline gene is not matched at one end of the junction; a read error may be the cause. The V and J genes are TRBV28 and TRBJ1-6; D not certain. CDR1 is MDHEN, CDR2 SYDVKM, per germline. The CDR3 covers 15 residues. CDR3 DNA sequence: TGTGTCAGCAGTCCCGCCGGGGAGAATAATTCACCCCTCCACTTT. It specifies CVSSPAGENNSPLHF.

This clonotype has just a few counts. This chain links TRBV20-1 with TRBJ1-4; D is undetermined. The CDR3 contains 14 residues. Germline assignment: CDR1 DFQATT and CDR2 SNEGSKA (reference sequence). V lost 2 bases and J lost 6, with 13 bases in between. DNA of the CDR3: TGCAGTGCTAGACTACACAGAGTGGATGAAAAACTGTTTTTT. Translating it yields CSARLHRVDEKLFF.

In its sample, this clonotype was seen a few times. The rearrangement joins TRBV4-3 to TRBJ2-7; D not resolved. The V end was cut by 0 bases, the J end by 2 bases, with 8 bases between. Germline CDR1 is LGHNA and CDR2 is YSLEER. CDR3 length: 14 residues. The CDR3 nucleotides are TGCGCCAGCAGCCAAGATCTACTAACCTACGAGCAGTACTTC. It is translated as CASSQDLLTYEQYF.

Worth noting for this clonotype: Sequence at one end of the junction differs from germline and may be a read error. V and J are TRBV4-2 and TRBJ1-5, with a weak D call TRBD1 (6 bases). Germline V gene sequence: CDR1 LGHNA, CDR2 YNFKEQ. The CDR3 extends over 16 amino acids. The CDR3 region is CANSQGTPDSNQPQHF. DNA of the CDR3: TGTGCCAACAGCCAAGGGACACCGGATAGCAATCAGCCCCAGCATTTT.

About this clonotype: With a much larger clone just one base away, this may be a read error. The chain has TRBV10-3 and TRBJ2-5; D is uncertain. The ends were cut back, 4 bases at V and 1 base at J, with 10 bases in the middle. This CDR3 comprises 14 residues. Germline V lookup: CDR1 ENHRY, CDR2 SYGVKD. In nucleotides, the CDR3 is TGTGCCATCAGTGCGGGTCAGGTCCAAGAGACCCAGTACTTC. This encodes CAISAGQVQETQYF.

This chain connects TRBV3-1 to TRBJ2-5; D remains ambiguous. Germline lookup yields CDR1 LGHDT and CDR2 YNNKEL (reference sequence). The germline V and J ends were trimmed by 0 bases and 3 bases, with 8 bases remaining between them. This CDR3 has 14 amino acids. The CDR3 nucleotides are TGTGCCAGCAGCCAAGAATACTTAGAAGAGACCCAGTACTTC. As protein: CASSQEYLEETQYF.